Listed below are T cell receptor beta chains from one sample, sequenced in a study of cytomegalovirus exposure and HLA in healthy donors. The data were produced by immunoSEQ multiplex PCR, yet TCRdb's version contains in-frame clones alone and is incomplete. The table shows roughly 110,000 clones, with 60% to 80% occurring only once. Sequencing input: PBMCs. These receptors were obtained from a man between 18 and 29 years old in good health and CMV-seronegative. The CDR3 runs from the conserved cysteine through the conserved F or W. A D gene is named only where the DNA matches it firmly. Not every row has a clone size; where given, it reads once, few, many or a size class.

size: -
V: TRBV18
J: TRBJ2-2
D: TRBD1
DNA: TGTGCCAGCTCACCACGGACAGGGGTTTTCGCCGGGGAGCTGTTTTTT
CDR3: CASSPRTGVFAGELFF

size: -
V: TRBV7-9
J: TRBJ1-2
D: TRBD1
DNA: TGTGCCAGCAGCCCGACAGGGGGCGTTGGCTACACCTTC
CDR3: CASSPTGGVGYTF

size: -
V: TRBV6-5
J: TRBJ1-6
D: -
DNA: TGTGCCAGCAGTTACTCGGCAGGGGTAAATTCACCCCTCCACTTT
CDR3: CASSYSAGVNSPLHF

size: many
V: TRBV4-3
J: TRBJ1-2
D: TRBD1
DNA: TGCGCCAGCAGCCAACTGACAGGGGACTATGGCTACACCTTC
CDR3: CASSQLTGDYGYTF

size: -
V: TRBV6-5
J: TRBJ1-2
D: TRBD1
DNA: TGTGCCAGCACTCCCTCGACAGGGCACTATGGCTACCCCTTC
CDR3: CASTPSTGHYGYPF

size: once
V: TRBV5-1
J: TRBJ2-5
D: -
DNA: TGCGCCAGCAGCTCGGACACGGAGACCCAGTACTTC
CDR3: CASSSDTETQYF

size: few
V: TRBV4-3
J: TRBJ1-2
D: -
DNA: TGCGCCAGCAGCCCCTCGGCGGGGGGCGGATTCTATGGCTACACCTTC
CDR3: CASSPSAGGGFYGYTF

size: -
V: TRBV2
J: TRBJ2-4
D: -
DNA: TGTGCCAGCAAGCCGACTCTAGCCAAAAACATTCAGTACTTC
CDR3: CASKPTLAKNIQYF

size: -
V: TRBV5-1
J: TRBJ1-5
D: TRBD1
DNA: TGCGCCAGCAGCCCCGGACAGGGCAATCAGCCCCAGCATTTT
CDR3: CASSPGQGNQPQHF

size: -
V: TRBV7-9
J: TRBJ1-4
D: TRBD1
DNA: TGTTCCAGCAGCATAGGGACAGGGAAACTGTTTTTT
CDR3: CSSSIGTGKLFF

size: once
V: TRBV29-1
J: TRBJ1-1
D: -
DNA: TGCAGCGTTGACGCCCAGGGGAACACTGAAGCTTTCTTT
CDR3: CSVDAQGNTEAFF

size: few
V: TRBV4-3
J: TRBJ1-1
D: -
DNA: TGCGCCAGCAGCCAAGAACCAGGGACTGAAGCTTTCTTT
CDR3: CASSQEPGTEAFF

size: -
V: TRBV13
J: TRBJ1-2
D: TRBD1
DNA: TGTGCCAGCAGCTCGGTGACAGGGTATCCTGATGGCTACACCTTC
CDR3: CASSSVTGYPDGYTF

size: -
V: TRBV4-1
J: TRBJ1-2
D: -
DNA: TGCGCCAGCAGCCAAACCGACGGAGGCTATGGCTACACCTTC
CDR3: CASSQTDGGYGYTF

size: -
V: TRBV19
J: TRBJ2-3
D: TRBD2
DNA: TGTGCCAGTAGTACGGGACTACCAGATACGCAGTATTTT
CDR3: CASSTGLPDTQYF

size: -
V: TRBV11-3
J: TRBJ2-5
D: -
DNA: TGTGCCAGCAGCCCACTAGCATCGGAGACCCAGTACTTC
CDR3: CASSPLASETQYF

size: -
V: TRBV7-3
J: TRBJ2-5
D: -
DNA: TGTGCCAGCAGCCCCTCGCCCCTCAGACAAGAGACCCAGTACTTC
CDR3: CASSPSPLRQETQYF

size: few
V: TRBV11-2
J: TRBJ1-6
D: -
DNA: TGTGCCAGCAGCTTAGTCTTGTTTGAGGATTCACCCCTCCACTTT
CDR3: CASSLVLFEDSPLHF

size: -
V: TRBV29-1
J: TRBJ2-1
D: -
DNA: TGCAGCGTTGTGCCGATCCGGGACTACAATGAGCAGTTCTTC
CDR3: CSVVPIRDYNEQFF

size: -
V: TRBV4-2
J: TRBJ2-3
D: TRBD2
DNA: TGTGCCAGCAGCCGGAGGGTAGCGGGGGGTTCCACAGATACGCAGTATTTT
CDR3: CASSRRVAGGSTDTQYF

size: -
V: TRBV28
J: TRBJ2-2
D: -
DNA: TGTGCCAGCACCGGGGCGGCGGGGTTACGAACCGGGGAGCTGTTTTTT
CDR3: CASTGAAGLRTGELFF

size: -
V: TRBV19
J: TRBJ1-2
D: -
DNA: TGTGCCAGTAGTTTGGGGAGCGCGGCTGGCTACACCTTC
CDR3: CASSLGSAAGYTF

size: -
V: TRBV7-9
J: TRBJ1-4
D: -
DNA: TGTGCCAGCAACCCTGGACAGTCCCTTAATGAAAAACTGTTTTTT
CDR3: CASNPGQSLNEKLFF

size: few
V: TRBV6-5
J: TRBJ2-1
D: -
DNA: TGTGCCAGCAGTCGCCGGGAGTACAATGAGCAGTTCTTC
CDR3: CASSRREYNEQFF

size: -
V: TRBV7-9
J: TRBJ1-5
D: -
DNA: TGTGCCAGCAGCAGAAGGGGTCGCAATCAGCCCCAGCATTTT
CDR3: CASSRRGRNQPQHF

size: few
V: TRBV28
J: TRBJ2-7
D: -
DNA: TGTGCCAGCAGTTTGCTCTACTACGAGCAGTACTTC
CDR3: CASSLLYYEQYF

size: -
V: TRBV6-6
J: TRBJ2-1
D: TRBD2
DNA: TGTGCCAGCAGGACTAGCGGGGAGTACAATGAGCAGTTCTTC
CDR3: CASRTSGEYNEQFF

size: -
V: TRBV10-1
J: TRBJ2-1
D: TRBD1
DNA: TGCGCCAGCAGCCCGATGACTGGGACAGGGAATGATGAGCAGTTCTTC
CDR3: CASSPMTGTGNDEQFF

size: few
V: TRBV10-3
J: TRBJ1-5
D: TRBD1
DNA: TGTGCCATCAGTGAGAGGACAGGGGAGAATCAGCCCCAGCATTTT
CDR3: CAISERTGENQPQHF

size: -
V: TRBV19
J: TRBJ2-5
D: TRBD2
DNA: TGTGCCAGTAGTATAGAGGGCGGGGGGTTCGAGACCCAGTACTTC
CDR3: CASSIEGGGFETQYF

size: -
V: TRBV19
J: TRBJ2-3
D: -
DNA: TGTGCCAGTAGTATAAAGACGCCGGGGGGCACAGATACGCAGTATTTT
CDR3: CASSIKTPGGTDTQYF

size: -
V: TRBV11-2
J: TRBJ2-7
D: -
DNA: TGTGCCAGCAGCTCGGGACATTTCTACGAGCAGTACTTC
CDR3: CASSSGHFYEQYF

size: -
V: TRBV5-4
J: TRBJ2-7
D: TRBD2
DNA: TGTGCCAGCAGCCAGGGACTAGCGGGGGGGAGAGGCGAGCAGTACTTC
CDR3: CASSQGLAGGRGEQYF

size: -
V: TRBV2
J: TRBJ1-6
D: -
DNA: TGTGCCAGCAGTGAGACAGCGAGCTCCTATAATTCACCCCTCCACTTT
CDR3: CASSETASSYNSPLHF

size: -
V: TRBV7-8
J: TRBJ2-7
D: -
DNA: TGTGCCAGCAGCTCAGTTCAGGGCTTTACCTACGAGCAGTACTTC
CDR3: CASSSVQGFTYEQYF

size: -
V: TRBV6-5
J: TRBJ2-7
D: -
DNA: TGTGCCAGCCTGCCCAGGCCTCAGGGTGTGCAGTACTTC
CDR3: CASLPRPQGVQYF

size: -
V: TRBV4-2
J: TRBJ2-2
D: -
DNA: TGTGCCAGCAGCCAAGAGGGGGCCTCGAACACCGGGGAGCTGTTTTTT
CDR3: CASSQEGASNTGELFF

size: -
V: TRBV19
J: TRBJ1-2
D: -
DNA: TGTGCCAGTAGTATCTCCTTAGGGGTGGACTATGGCTACACCTTC
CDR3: CASSISLGVDYGYTF

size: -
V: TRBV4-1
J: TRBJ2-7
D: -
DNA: TGCGCCAGCAGCCAAGATCGGGGTACTCTCTACGAGCAGTACTTC
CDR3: CASSQDRGTLYEQYF

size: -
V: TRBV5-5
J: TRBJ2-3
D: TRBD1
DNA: TGTGCCAGCAGGTGGGTCGGGGACAGAGGCTCTGATACGCAGTATTTT
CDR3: CASRWVGDRGSDTQYF

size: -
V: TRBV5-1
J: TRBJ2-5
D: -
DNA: TGCGCCAGCAGCTTGTTGTCCCAGTCCCAAGAGACCCAGTACTTC
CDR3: CASSLLSQSQETQYF

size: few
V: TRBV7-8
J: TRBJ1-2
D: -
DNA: TGTGCCAGCAGCCCGGGACTTGGCTATGGCTACACCTTC
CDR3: CASSPGLGYGYTF

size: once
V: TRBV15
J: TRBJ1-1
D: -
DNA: TGTGCCACCAACCAACAGATCGCCTCCACTGAAGCTTTCTTT
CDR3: CATNQQIASTEAFF

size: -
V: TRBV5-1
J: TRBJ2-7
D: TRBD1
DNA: TGCGCCAGCAGCACCTGGGACAGGGGCGAGGAGCAGTACTTC
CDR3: CASSTWDRGEEQYF

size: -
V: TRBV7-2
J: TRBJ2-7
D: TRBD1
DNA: TGTGCCAGCAGCTTCTTCCGTGGGACAGTCAGTCGAAAATCCTACGAGCAGTACTTC
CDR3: CASSFFRGTVSRKSYEQYF

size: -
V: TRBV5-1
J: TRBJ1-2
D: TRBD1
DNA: TGCGCCAGCAGCTTGGTAGGGCCAGGGGGCATAAGGTATGGCTACACCTTC
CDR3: CASSLVGPGGIRYGYTF

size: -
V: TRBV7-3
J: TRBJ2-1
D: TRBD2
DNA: TGTGCCAGCAGCGTACGGGGGGATCCCTACAATGAGCAGTTCTTC
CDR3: CASSVRGDPYNEQFF

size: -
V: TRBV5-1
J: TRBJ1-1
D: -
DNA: TGCGCCAGCAGCTTGACAAGGGGCGGTTTGGCTTTCTTT
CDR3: CASSLTRGGLAFF

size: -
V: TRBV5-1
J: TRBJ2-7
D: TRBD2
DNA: TGCGCCAGCAGGACTAGCGGGACCTACGAGCAGTACTTC
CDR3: CASRTSGTYEQYF

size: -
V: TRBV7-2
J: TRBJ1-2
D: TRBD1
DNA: TGTGCCAGCAGACGACAGGGAGGAGGGTATGGCTACACCTTC
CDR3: CASRRQGGGYGYTF

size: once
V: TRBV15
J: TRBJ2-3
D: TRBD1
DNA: TGTGCCACCAGCGGCCTGGACAGGGTTGGAGATACGCAGTATTTT
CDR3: CATSGLDRVGDTQYF

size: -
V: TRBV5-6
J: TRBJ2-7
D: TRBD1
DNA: TGTGCCAGCAGCGTATATCCGGGACAGGGTTACGAGCAGTACTTC
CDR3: CASSVYPGQGYEQYF

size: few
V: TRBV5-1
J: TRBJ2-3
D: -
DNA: TGCGCCAGCAGCTTGGATGTGGGACTTAGCACAGATACGCAGTATTTT
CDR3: CASSLDVGLSTDTQYF

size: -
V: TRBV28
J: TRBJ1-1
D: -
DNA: TGTGCCAGCAGTTATCCCGGTTGGAACACTGAAGCTTTCTTT
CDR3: CASSYPGWNTEAFF

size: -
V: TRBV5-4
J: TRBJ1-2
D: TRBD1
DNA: TGTGCCAGCAGCCCAGTCCCGGGACAGGGGATCTATGGCTACCCCTTC
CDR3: CASSPVPGQGIYGYPF

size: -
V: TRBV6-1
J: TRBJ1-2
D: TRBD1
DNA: TGTGCCAGCAGTGCCGGGACAGTGCAGTCTGGGGGCTACACCTTC
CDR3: CASSAGTVQSGGYTF

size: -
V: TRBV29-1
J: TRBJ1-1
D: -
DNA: TGCAGCGTCTCAAACACCGCTCGAGGCACTGAAGCTTTCTTT
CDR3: CSVSNTARGTEAFF